This TCR beta chain was recovered during a study of cytomegalovirus exposure and HLA in healthy donors. Whole-study findings and limits: Three chains linked to CMV were shown in vitro to be specific for CMV antigens. Cytomegalovirus association was assigned to approximately 180 TCR beta chains.

Here immunoSEQ multiplex PCR was the method, and the copy in TCRdb shows in-frame clones only, minus some. In the table there are 75,000 to 90,000 clones, 95% of which are singletons. Separation from the roughly 600-subject first cohort characterized the roughly 120-subject validation cohort, to which the donors belonged. As to this clone: Its cognate antigen is unknown.

This CDR3 has 15 amino acids. Germline V gene sequence: CDR1 MNHEY, CDR2 SVGAGI. V lost 6 bases and J 0 bases, leaving 12 bases between the germline ends. Source material: PBMCs. The chain couples TRBV6-5 to TRBJ2-1; D is possibly TRBD2 (6 bases). The origin of this receptor is a woman under 30 in good health and CMV-seronegative. CDR3 nucleotides: TGTGCCAGCAGGCGGGGTTCAAGCTCCTACAATGAGCAGTTCTTC. Protein sequence: CASRRGSSSYNEQFF.